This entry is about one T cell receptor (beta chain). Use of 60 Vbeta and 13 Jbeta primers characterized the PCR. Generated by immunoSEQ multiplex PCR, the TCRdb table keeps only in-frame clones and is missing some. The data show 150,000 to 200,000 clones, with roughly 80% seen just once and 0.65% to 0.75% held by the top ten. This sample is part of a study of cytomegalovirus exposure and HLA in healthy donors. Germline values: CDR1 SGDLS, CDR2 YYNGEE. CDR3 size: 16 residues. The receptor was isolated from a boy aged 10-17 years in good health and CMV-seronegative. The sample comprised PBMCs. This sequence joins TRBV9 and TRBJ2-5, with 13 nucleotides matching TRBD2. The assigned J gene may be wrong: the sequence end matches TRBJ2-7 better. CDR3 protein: CASSVAPTSGRNEQYF. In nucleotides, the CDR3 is TGTGCCAGCAGCGTCGCCCCGACTAGCGGGAGGAACGAGCAGTACTTC.